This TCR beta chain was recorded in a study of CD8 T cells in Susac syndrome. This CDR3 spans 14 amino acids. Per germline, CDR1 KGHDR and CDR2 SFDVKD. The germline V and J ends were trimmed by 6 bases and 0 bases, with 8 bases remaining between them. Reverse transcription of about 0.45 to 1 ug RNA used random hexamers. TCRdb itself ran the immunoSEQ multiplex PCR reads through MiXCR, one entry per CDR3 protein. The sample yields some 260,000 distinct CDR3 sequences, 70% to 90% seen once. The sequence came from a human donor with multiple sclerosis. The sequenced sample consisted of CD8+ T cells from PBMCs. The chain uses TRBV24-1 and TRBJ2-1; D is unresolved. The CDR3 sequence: CATSRRGSYNEQFF. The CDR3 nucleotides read TGTGCCACCAGTCGACGAGGCTCCTACAATGAGCAGTTCTTC.